This T cell receptor (beta chain) is from a study of T and B cells in COVID-19 patients. Looking at the study overall: Recovered patients mostly had mild to moderate COVID-19 managed as outpatients. Median age was approximately 34 years in the recovered cohort and 67 years in the active-infection cohort. Study-wide findings and caveats: Patients with COVID-19 reportedly showed strongly skewed T cell receptor beta variable and joining gene usage.

The sample holds a few counts of this clonotype. Its antigen remains unidentified. TRB was amplified from about 250-500 ng of blood genomic DNA. Multiplex PCR with BIOMED2 TRB-A/B primer pools amplified TRB rearrangements. TCRdb itself ran the multiplex PCR reads through MiXCR, one entry per CDR3 protein. This table holds more than 9,500 distinct CDR3 sequences, around 30% found once. CDR1 LGHNA and CDR2 YSLEER come from the germline V gene. The V and J ends lost 0 bases and 10 bases respectively, with 10 bases between them. The CDR3 has 13 residues. J is TRBJ2-1 and V is TRBV4-3; D remains unclear. The sequenced sample consisted of blood. This clonotype was sampled from a human donor who had recovered from COVID-19. This chain's CDR3 is CASSQDPRGEQFF. In nucleotides, the CDR3 is TGCGCCAGCAGCCAAGATCCGAGAGGAGAGCAGTTCTTC.